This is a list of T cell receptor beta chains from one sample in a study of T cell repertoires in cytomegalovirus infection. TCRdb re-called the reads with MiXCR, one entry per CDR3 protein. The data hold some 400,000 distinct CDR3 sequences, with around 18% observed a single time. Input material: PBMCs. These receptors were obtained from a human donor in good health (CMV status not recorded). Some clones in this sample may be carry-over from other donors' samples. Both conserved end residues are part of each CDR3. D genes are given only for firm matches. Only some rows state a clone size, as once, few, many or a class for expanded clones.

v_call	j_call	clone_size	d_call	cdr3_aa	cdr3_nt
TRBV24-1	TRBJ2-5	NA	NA	CATSDAWTQYF	TGTGCCACCAGTGACGCCTGGACCCAGTACTTC
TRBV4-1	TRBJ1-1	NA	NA	CASSQVTGGLNTEAFF	TGCGCCAGCAGCCAAGTCACTGGGGGCCTGAACACTGAAGCTTTCTTT
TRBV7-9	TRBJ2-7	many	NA	CASSPPLGSRSDEQYF	TGTGCCAGCAGCCCTCCATTAGGATCGCGGTCCGACGAGCAGTACTTC
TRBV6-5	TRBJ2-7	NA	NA	CASSYSWGHEQYF	TGTGCCAGCAGTTATTCATGGGGTCACGAGCAGTACTTC
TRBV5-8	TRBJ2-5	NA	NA	CASSRLGKETQYF	TGTGCCAGCAGCCGGTTGGGAAAAGAGACCCAGTACTTC
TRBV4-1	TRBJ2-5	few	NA	CASSSRAQETQYF	TGCGCCAGCAGCAGCCGGGCTCAGGAGACCCAGTACTTC
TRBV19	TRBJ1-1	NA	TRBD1	CASSTPGGETEAFF	TGTGCCAGTAGTACCCCAGGGGGGGAGACTGAAGCTTTCTTT
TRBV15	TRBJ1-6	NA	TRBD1	CATSREGGDSYSPLHF	TGTGCCACCAGCAGAGAAGGAGGGGACAGCTATTCACCCCTCCACTTT
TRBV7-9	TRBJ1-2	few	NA	CASSLDLTHGYTF	TGTGCCAGCAGCTTAGATCTCACCCATGGCTACACCTTC
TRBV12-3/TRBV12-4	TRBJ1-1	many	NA	CASIMDTQGTEAFF	TGTGCCAGCATCATGGACACTCAGGGAACTGAAGCTTTCTTT
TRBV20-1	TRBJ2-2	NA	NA	CSARAGTNTGELFF	TGCAGTGCTAGGGCGGGGACGAACACCGGGGAGCTGTTTTTT
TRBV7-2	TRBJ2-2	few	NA	CASSARLGNTGELFF	TGTGCCAGCAGCGCTCGACTAGGGAACACCGGGGAGCTGTTTTTT
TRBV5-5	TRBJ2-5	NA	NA	CASSSLGLQETQYF	TGTGCCAGCAGCTCCTTGGGACTGCAAGAGACCCAGTACTTC
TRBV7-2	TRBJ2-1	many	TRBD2	CASSSSALLAEQFF	TGTGCCAGCAGCTCCTCGGCCCTACTAGCGGAGCAGTTCTTC
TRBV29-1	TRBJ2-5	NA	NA	CSVLRETQYF	TGCAGCGTTTTGAGGGAGACCCAGTACTTC
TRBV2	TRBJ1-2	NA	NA	CASREDEGGYTF	TGTGCCAGCAGGGAAGACGAGGGGGGCTACACCTTC
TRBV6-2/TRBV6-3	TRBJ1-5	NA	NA	CASSYSGGLIVPQHF	TGTGCCAGCAGTTACTCTGGCGGCTTAATAGTTCCCCAGCATTTT
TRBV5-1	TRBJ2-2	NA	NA	CASARKNTGELFF	TGCGCCAGCGCGAGGAAAAACACCGGGGAGCTGTTTTTT
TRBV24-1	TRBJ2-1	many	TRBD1	CATSDRNRGRDNEQFF	TGTGCCACCAGTGACCGAAACAGGGGACGGGACAATGAGCAGTTCTTC
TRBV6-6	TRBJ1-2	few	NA	CASRAEGGYTF	TGTGCCAGCAGAGCCGAAGGCGGCTACACCTTC
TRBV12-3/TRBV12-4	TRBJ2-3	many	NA	CASRPHTDTQYF	TGTGCCAGCAGGCCCCACACAGATACGCAGTATTTT
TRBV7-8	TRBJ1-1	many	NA	CASSLAGREAFF	TGTGCCAGCAGCTTAGCCGGCAGGGAAGCTTTCTTT
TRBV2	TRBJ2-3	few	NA	CASKAWGSTDTQYF	TGTGCCAGCAAAGCCTGGGGGTCCACAGATACGCAGTATTTT
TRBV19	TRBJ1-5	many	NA	CASSGKTGVSQPQHF	TGTGCCAGTAGTGGCAAGACAGGAGTAAGCCAGCCCCAGCATTTT
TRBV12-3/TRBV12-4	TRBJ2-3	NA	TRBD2	CASSTRLAADTQYF	TGTGCCAGCAGTACAAGACTAGCGGCCGATACGCAGTATTTT
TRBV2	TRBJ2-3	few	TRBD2	CASSDLAGAGDTQYF	TGTGCCAGCAGTGATCTAGCGGGGGCAGGGGATACGCAGTATTTT
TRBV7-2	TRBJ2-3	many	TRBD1	CASSWDRYPDTQYF	TGTGCCAGCAGCTGGGACAGGTACCCAGATACGCAGTATTTT
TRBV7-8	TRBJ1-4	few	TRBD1	CASRLDRAGREKLFF	TGTGCCAGCAGGCTGGACAGGGCAGGACGGGAAAAACTGTTTTTT